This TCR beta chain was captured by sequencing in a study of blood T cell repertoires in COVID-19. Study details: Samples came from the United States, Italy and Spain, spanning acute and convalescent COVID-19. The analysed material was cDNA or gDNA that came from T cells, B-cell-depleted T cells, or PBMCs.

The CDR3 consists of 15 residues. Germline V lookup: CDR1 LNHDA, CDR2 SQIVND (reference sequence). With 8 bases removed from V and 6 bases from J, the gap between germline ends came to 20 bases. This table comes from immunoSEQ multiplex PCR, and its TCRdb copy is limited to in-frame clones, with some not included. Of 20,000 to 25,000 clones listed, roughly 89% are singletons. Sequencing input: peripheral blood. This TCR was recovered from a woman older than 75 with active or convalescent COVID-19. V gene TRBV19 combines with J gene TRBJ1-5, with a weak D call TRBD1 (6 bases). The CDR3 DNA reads TGTGCCAGTTGCATGACAGTAGGGACAACTCAGCCCCAGCATTTT. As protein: CASCMTVGTTQPQHF.